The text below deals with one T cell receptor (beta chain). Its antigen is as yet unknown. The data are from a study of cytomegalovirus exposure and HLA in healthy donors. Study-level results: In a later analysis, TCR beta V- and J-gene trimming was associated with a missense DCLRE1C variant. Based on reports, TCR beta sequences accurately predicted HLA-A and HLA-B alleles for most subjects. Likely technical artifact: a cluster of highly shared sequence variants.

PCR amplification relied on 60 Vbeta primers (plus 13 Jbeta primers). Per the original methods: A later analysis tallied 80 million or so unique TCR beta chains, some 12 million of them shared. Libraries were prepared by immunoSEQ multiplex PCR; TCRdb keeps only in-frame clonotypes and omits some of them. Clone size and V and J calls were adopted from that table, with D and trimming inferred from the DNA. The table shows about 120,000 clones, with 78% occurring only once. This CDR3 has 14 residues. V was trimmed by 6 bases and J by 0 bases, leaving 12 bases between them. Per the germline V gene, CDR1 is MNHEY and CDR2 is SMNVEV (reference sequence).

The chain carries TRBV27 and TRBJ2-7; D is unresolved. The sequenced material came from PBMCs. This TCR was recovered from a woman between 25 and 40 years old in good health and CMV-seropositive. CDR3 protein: CASRPQILSYEQYF. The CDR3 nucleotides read TGTGCCAGCAGGCCGCAGATTCTCTCCTACGAGCAGTACTTC.